The source of this T cell receptor (beta chain) is a study of blood T cell repertoires in COVID-19. At the level of the study: Samples came from the United States, Italy and Spain, spanning acute and convalescent COVID-19. Sources were T cells, B-cell-depleted T cells, or PBMCs; the material itself was cDNA or gDNA.

In germline, CDR1 is MNHNY, CDR2 SVGAGI (reference sequence). The V end lost 5 bases, the J end lost 1 base, and 11 bases lay between the germline ends. This CDR3 is 14 amino acids long. TCRdb's table, derived via immunoSEQ multiplex PCR, lists solely in-frame clones and lacks some. The data hold about 190,000 clones, with nearly 90% observed a single time. This clonotype was obtained from a man aged 45-65 years with acute or convalescent COVID-19. The sequencing sample was made of peripheral blood. V is TRBV6-6 and J is TRBJ1-1; D may be TRBD1 (5 bases). The chain's CDR3 is CASSQRTGNTEAFF. CDR3 in DNA: TGTGCCAGCAGTCAGAGAACAGGGAACACTGAAGCTTTCTTT.